This T cell receptor beta chain was captured by sequencing in a study of response to subunit inactivated influenza vaccine. Notes on the study in general: There was a suggestion from the authors that each seasonal influenza vaccination recruits few new T cells.

From the RT-PCR reads, TCRdb called clonotypes with MiXCR, one entry per CDR3 protein. The sample yields 250,000 to 350,000 distinct CDR3 sequences, approximately 20% seen once. Note on this clonotype: What it recognizes is unknown. One end of the junction varies from germline; a read error may be responsible.

The CDR3 contains 16 residues. The germline CDR1 and CDR2 sequences are MNHEY and SVGEGT. The origin of this receptor is a man between 50 and 70 years old who received an inactivated influenza vaccine. The J gene is TRBJ1-3, the V gene TRBV6-2 or TRBV6-3, with D unresolved. The sample here was PBMCs from blood, taken around 22 months after vaccination. CDR3 region: CASSASDSFSGNTIYF. For the CDR3, the DNA is TGTGCCAGCAGTGCGTCGGACTCCTTCTCTGGAAACACCATATATTTC.